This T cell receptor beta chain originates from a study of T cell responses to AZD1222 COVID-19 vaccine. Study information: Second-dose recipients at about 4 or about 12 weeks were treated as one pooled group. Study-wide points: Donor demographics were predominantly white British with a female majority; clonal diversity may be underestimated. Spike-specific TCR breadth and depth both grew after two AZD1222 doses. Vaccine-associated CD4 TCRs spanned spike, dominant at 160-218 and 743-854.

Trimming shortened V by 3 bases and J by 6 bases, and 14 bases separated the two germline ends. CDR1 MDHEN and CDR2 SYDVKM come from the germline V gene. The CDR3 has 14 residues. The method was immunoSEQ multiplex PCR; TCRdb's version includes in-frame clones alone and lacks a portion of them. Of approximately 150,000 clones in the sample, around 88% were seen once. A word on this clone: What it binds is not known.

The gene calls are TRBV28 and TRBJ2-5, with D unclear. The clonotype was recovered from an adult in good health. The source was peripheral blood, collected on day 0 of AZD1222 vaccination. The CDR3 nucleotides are TGTGCCAGCAGTTTGGTAGCACCGAGCCAGACCCAGTACTTC. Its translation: CASSLVAPSQTQYF.